The 27 T cell receptor beta chains given below trace back to one sample, sequenced in a study of blood T cell repertoires in COVID-19. Here immunoSEQ multiplex PCR was the method, and the copy in TCRdb shows in-frame clones only, minus some. The sample records 50,000 to 65,000 clones, around 85% being singletons. Material for sequencing was peripheral blood. These receptors all come from a human donor in a cohort sampled during active COVID-19.

Comments on this clone: Distinct nucleotide sequences in the sample also encode this CDR3. The V gene is TRBV30, the J gene TRBJ1-4; 7 bases fit TRBD1. The V and J ends lost 0 bases and 3 bases, in that order; junction bases with no gene match: 1. The CDR3 covers 14 residues. The germline V gene encodes CDR1 GTSNPN and CDR2 SVGIG (reference sequence). The CDR3 here is CAWSVGGSNEKLFF. In nucleotides, the CDR3 is TGTGCCTGGAGTGTAGGGGGCTCTAATGAAAAACTGTTTTTT.

The rearrangement uses TRBV7-2 and TRBJ2-7, with D possibly matching TRBD2 (5 bases). CDR1 and CDR2 (germline): SGHTA, FQGNSA. Trimming left V 0 bases short and J 7 bases short, with 10 bases between. The CDR3 loop spans 13 amino acids. In DNA form, the CDR3 reads TGTGCCAGCAGCTTAGCAGCGGCTTATGAGCAGTACTTC. Translation gives CASSLAAAYEQYF.

The chain recombines TRBV5-1 with TRBJ2-3; 13 bases line up with TRBD2. Germline CDR1 is SGHRS and CDR2 is YFSETQ. The J segment lost 3 bases and the V segment lost 2 bases, leaving 6 bases of the junction unmatched. The CDR3 loop spans 17 amino acids. The CDR3 bases are TGCGCCAGCAGCTTACGCGGACTAGCGGGAGTTACAGATACGCAGTATTTT. Protein product: CASSLRGLAGVTDTQYF.

The J gene is TRBJ1-1, the V gene TRBV7-9; 7 nucleotides line up with TRBD1. Germline CDR1 SEHNR, CDR2 FQNEAQ (reference sequence). The CDR3 totals 14 residues. The J segment lost 3 bases and the V segment lost 5 bases, leaving 6 bases of the junction unmatched. This CDR3 is CASSPRQGDTEAFF. As DNA, the CDR3 is TGTGCCAGCAGCCCTCGACAGGGCGACACTGAAGCTTTCTTT. Supplemented by reference TRBV7-9 and TRBJ1-1, the full variable domain reads DTGVSQNPRHKITKRGQNVTFRCDPISEHNRLYWYRQTLGQGPEFLTYFQNEAQLEKSRLLSDRFSAERPKGSFSTLEIQRTEQGDSAMYLCASSPRQGDTEAFFGQGTRLTVV.

This chain uses TRBV5-1 with TRBJ2-7; tentative D call: TRBD2 (5 bases). Looked up from germline, CDR1 is SGHRS and CDR2 is YFSETQ. The CDR3 is 15 amino acids. Trimming stripped 0 bases from V and 2 bases from J, with 12 bases between. CDR3 nucleotides: TGCGCCAGCAGCTTGGAGGTTTCCGGGGCCTACGAGCAGTACTTC. Amino acid sequence: CASSLEVSGAYEQYF.

The V call is TRBV5-6, the J call TRBJ1-5; D is perhaps TRBD1 (5 bases). The V end was cut by 4 bases, the J end by 0 bases, with 14 bases between. The CDR3 is made up of 16 amino acids. CDR1 is SGHDT and CDR2 is YYEEEE in the germline V gene. CDR3 nucleotides: TGTGCCAGCAGCCGGTTGGAGACAGTTAGCAATCAGCCCCAGCATTTT. Protein product: CASSRLETVSNQPQHF.

The chain recombines TRBV6-1 with TRBJ2-3, with a weak D call TRBD1 (7 bases). The CDR3 extends over 15 amino acids. Looked up from germline, CDR1 is MNHNS and CDR2 is SASEGT. V lost 7 bases to trimming and J lost 10 bases, with 24 bases between them. The CDR3 spells CASNSRGQGGRAQYF. The DNA for the CDR3 is TGTGCCAGCAATTCGCGTGGGCAGGGGGGCAGGGCGCAGTATTTT.

The chain couples TRBV3-1 (or the pseudogene TRBV3-2) to TRBJ1-5; TRBD1 is a possible D gene (5 bases). The CDR3 runs 13 residues. The V end lost 3 bases, the J end lost 2 bases, and 5 bases lay between the germline ends. Germline V gene sequence: CDR1 LGHDT, CDR2 YNNKEL (reference sequence). The CDR3 sequence is CASSHRGNQPQHF. For the CDR3, the DNA is TGTGCCAGCAGCCACAGGGGCAATCAGCCCCAGCATTTT.

The J gene is TRBJ2-2, the V gene TRBV6-5; 12 bases align to TRBD2. This CDR3 spans 14 amino acids. V gave up 8 bases and J gave up 7 bases; unmatched junction bases: 5. The V gene's germline CDR1 is MNHEY and CDR2 SVGAGI. CDR3 nucleotides: TGTGCCAGCTTACTAGCGGGGGGTGTCGGGGAGCTGTTTTTT. It is translated as CASLLAGGVGELFF.

The chain employs TRBV11-2 and TRBJ2-5; possibly TRBD1 for D (5 bases). Germline CDR1 is SGHAT and CDR2 is FQNNGV. This CDR3 has 17 residues. V lost 2 bases and J 3 bases, leaving 19 bases between the germline ends. CDR3 DNA sequence: TGTGCCAGCAGCTTAAAGGCGCGGACACTCACTGAAGAGACCCAGTACTTC. It yields the protein CASSLKARTLTEETQYF.

The chain employs TRBV12-3 or TRBV12-4 and TRBJ2-1; D may be TRBD2 (5 bases). This CDR3 has 12 amino acids. Trimming took off 2 bases at V and 6 bases at J, with 5 bases between the two ends. In DNA form, the CDR3 reads TGTGCCAGCAGTTTAAGCGGCAATGAGCAGTTCTTC. Translation gives CASSLSGNEQFF.

The rearrangement links TRBV24-1 to TRBJ2-2; D may be TRBD2 (6 bases). This CDR3 is built from 13 residues. V lost 9 bases and J lost 4, with 11 bases in between. CDR1 is KGHDR, CDR2 SFDVKD, per germline. For the CDR3, the DNA is TGTGCCACCGGGGGGTCGAGCACCGGGGAGCTGTTTTTT. Protein sequence: CATGGSSTGELFF.

The rearrangement uses TRBV11-2 and TRBJ2-5; D is perhaps TRBD1 (5 bases). With 5 bases removed from V and 5 bases from J, the gap between germline ends came to 18 bases. Germline V gives CDR1 SGHAT, CDR2 FQNNGV. The CDR3 is 15 amino acids. CDR3 in DNA: TGTGCCAGCAGCCCCCCTGAAGGGGCTCGGGAGACCCAGTACTTC. Translation: CASSPPEGARETQYF.

The rearrangement joins TRBV2 to TRBJ1-2; D perhaps matches TRBD1 (6 bases). The CDR3 has 14 residues. Per the germline V gene, CDR1 is SNHLY and CDR2 is FYNNEI. V was pared by 4 bases and J by 4 bases, with 13 bases between. CDR3 amino acids: CASSGTVAVYGYTF. In DNA, the CDR3 is TGTGCCAGCAGTGGGACAGTCGCCGTCTATGGCTACACCTTC.

This clone has at least ten counts. The chain recombines TRBV7-9 with TRBJ1-1; D is ambiguous. V lost 6 bases, J lost 3 bases, and 14 bases lay in between. This CDR3 comprises 14 residues. Germline CDR1 is SEHNR and CDR2 is FQNEAQ (reference sequence). Here the CDR3 DNA reads TGTGCCAGCAGAGCGGACGGACCTTACACTGAAGCTTTCTTT. Its protein is CASRADGPYTEAFF.

The CDR3, as DNA: TGTGCCAGCAGTTTGGACAGGGATTATGGCTACACCTTC. Residues: CASSLDRDYGYTF. The rearrangement joins TRBV6-5 to TRBJ1-2; 8 nucleotides match TRBD1. This CDR3 contains 13 residues. Germline CDR1 MNHEY, CDR2 SVGAGI. V lost 4 bases to trimming and J lost 5 bases; unmatched junction nucleotides: 3.

The CDR3 DNA follows: TGTGCCACCAGGGACATCAACAATGAGCAGTTCTTC. Its protein is CATRDINNEQFF. The chain uses TRBV24-1 and TRBJ2-1, with a tentative D call TRBD1 (5 bases). The CDR3 spans 12 residues. CDR1 KGHDR and CDR2 SFDVKD come from the germline V gene. The ends were cut back, 7 bases at V and 5 bases at J, with 8 bases in the middle.

This chain uses TRBV5-1 with TRBJ1-1, with 9 bases aligning to TRBD1. The CDR3 covers 17 residues. The junction had 17 bases not matched to a gene; V was cut back by 4 bases and J by 7 bases. Germline CDR1 and CDR2: SGHRS and YFSETQ. The CDR3 DNA is TGCGCCAGCAGCCTATCAACAGGGGGCGGAGGGGTAGGTGAAGCTTTCTTT. Protein product: CASSLSTGGGGVGEAFF. Full variable domain (remainder filled in from reference TRBV5-1 and TRBJ1-1): KAGVTQTPRYLIKTRGQQVTLSCSPISGHRSVSWYQQTPGQGLQFLFEYFSETQRNKGNFPGRFSGRQFSNSRSEMNVSTLELGDSALYLCASSLSTGGGGVGEAFFGQGTRLTVV.

This chain links TRBV4-2 with TRBJ2-7; 13 positions agree with TRBD2. The CDR3 runs 15 residues. CDR1 and CDR2 from the germline V gene are LGHNA and YNFKEQ. V dropped 0 bases and J dropped 7; count of bases not matched to a gene: 3. DNA for the CDR3: TGTGCCAGCAGCCAAGAAGAGGGACTAGCGGGGGAGCAGTACTTC. Translation: CASSQEEGLAGEQYF.

The V call is TRBV4-1, the J call TRBJ2-7, with D perhaps TRBD1 (5 bases). This CDR3 spans 13 amino acids. Per the germline V gene, CDR1 is MGHRA and CDR2 is YSYEKL. With 5 bases removed from V and 4 bases from J, the gap between germline ends came to 12 bases. CDR3 sequence reads: CASSKPPGYEQYF. CDR3 DNA sequence: TGCGCCAGCAGCAAGCCGCCAGGGTACGAGCAGTACTTC.

J is TRBJ2-6 and V is TRBV30; the D gene is possibly TRBD2 (5 bases). The germline CDR1 and CDR2 sequences are GTSNPN and SVGIG (reference sequence). V was cut by 3 bases and J by 1 base, with 28 bases left in between. The length of the CDR3 is 21 residues. DNA of the CDR3: TGTGCCTGGAGCCCTACCCTTTCAACTAGACAAATGCAATCTGGGGCCAACGTCCTGACTTTC. Translating it yields CAWSPTLSTRQMQSGANVLTF.

As DNA, the CDR3 is TGTGCCAGTAGTACGCCGCGTACAGGGGGCGGCTATGGCTACACCTTC. Its protein is CASSTPRTGGGYGYTF. This chain links TRBV19 with TRBJ1-2, with TRBD1 identical over 9 bases. The V gene's germline CDR1 is LNHDA and CDR2 SQIVND (reference sequence). This CDR3 region has 16 residues. Trimming at V came to 4 bases and at J to 4 bases, leaving 10 bases not matched to a gene.

This clone was seen once. The V call is TRBV3-1 (or the pseudogene TRBV3-2), the J call TRBJ1-2; perhaps TRBD1 as D (5 bases). The germline gives CDR1 LGHDT, CDR2 YNNKEL (reference sequence). V was clipped by 0 bases and J by 4 bases, with 15 bases between them. This CDR3 comprises 16 residues. Here the CDR3 reads CASSQDNLRQSYGYTF. CDR3 DNA sequence: TGTGCCAGCAGCCAAGATAACCTCAGACAGAGCTATGGCTACACCTTC.

This clone has just one count. The gene calls are TRBV20-1 and TRBJ1-5; D may be TRBD1 (5 bases). The germline V gene has CDR1 DFQATT and CDR2 SNEGSKA (reference sequence). The CDR3 totals 14 residues. The V end was cut by 3 bases, the J end by 2 bases, with 11 bases between. CDR3 residues: CSASPRVRNQPQHF. DNA for the CDR3: TGCAGTGCTAGTCCCAGGGTCCGCAATCAGCCCCAGCATTTT.

This chain joins TRBV19 and TRBJ2-5; TRBD2 matches 8 bases. The germline gives CDR1 LNHDA, CDR2 SQIVND (reference sequence). V shed 6 bases, J shed 4 bases, and the junction held 10 bases outside the gene matches. This CDR3 comprises 15 residues. The CDR3 loop is CASRRGGRERETQYF. The DNA of the CDR3 is TGTGCCAGTAGGCGCGGGGGGCGGGAGAGAGAGACCCAGTACTTC.

The rearrangement joins TRBV3-1 (or the pseudogene TRBV3-2) to TRBJ2-5; D not resolved. The CDR3 covers 11 residues. Germline CDR1 and CDR2: LGHDT and YNNKEL (reference sequence). With 3 bases removed from V and 6 bases from J, the gap between germline ends came to 5 bases. CDR3 coding DNA: TGTGCCAGCAGCCACAAAAAGACCCAGTACTTC. Protein product: CASSHKKTQYF.

V usage is TRBV6-6 and J usage is TRBJ1-1, with D unclear. CDR3 length: 13 residues. Trimming pared 3 bases from V and 5 bases from J, leaving 10 bases between. Germline-derived CDR1 and CDR2 are MNHNY and SVGAGI (reference sequence). The chain's CDR3 is CASSYTQWTEAFF. The CDR3 DNA reads as TGTGCCAGCAGTTATACACAGTGGACTGAAGCTTTCTTT.